Described below is a single T cell receptor beta chain sequence and its context. The assay was immunoSEQ multiplex PCR, and TCRdb's table has in-frame clones only and misses some. The table shows hundreds of thousands of clones, with 83% occurring only once. This specimen belongs to a study of blood T cell repertoires in COVID-19. Study-level background: Acute-phase and convalescent COVID-19 samples originated in the United States, Italy and Spain.

Trimming took off 4 bases at V and 4 bases at J, with 14 bases between the two ends. The CDR3 spans 15 residues. Germline CDR1 WNHNN, CDR2 SYGVQD (reference sequence). The sample was peripheral blood. This chain joins TRBV10-1 and TRBJ1-5; D perhaps matches TRBD1 (6 bases). This receptor was obtained from a woman aged 45-65 years who had recovered from COVID-19. DNA of the CDR3: TGCGCCAGCAGTGGGGACATCACGGGTAATCAGCCCCAGCATTTT. Its protein is CASSGDITGNQPQHF.